This is a list of T cell receptor beta chains from one sample in a study of T-cell reconstitution after alpha-beta-depleted transplantation in children. Via MiXCR, TCRdb re-called the PCR reads, giving one row per CDR3 protein. Here the sample spans around 25,000 distinct CDR3 sequences, 15% to 20% being singletons. The sequencing used PBMCs, mostly from graft donor cells, collected 60 days after TCRalphabeta/CD19-depleted stem cell transplant. Source of these receptors: a male patient aged 2 to 9 who had a stem cell transplant for acute lymphoblastic leukemia, so the T cells may come from the graft donor. Each CDR3 is given with its conserved first and last residue. The D gene is left open where the match is weak. Part of the rows lack a size; the others show once, few, many or a class for expanded clones.

>.|TRBJ2-3|TRBD2|TRBV20-1
CSARGSGLAGADTQYF
>.|TRBJ1-2|TRBD1|TRBV28
CASSSNRQGGYGYTF
>.|TRBJ2-4|.|TRBV5-1
CASSPSGTMKNIQYF
>few|TRBJ1-5|.|TRBV20-1
CSARSGYSNQPQHF
>few|TRBJ2-1|TRBD2|TRBV5-1
CASTSTTSGRIEQFF
>many|TRBJ2-7|.|TRBV18
CASSTGVAYEQYF
>few|TRBJ1-2|.|TRBV6-6
CASSYPRGGYTF
>many|TRBJ2-7|TRBD2|TRBV20-1
CSARRGTSGGREQYF
>few|TRBJ2-2|.|TRBV7-9
CASSQQRSSNTGELFF
>few|TRBJ2-5|.|TRBV7-6
CASSLFAETQYF
>few|TRBJ1-3|.|TRBV12-3/TRBV12-4
CASSLALGNTIYF
>few|TRBJ1-6|.|TRBV3-1
CASSPSPLLSRNSPLHF
>medium-sized|TRBJ2-2|.|TRBV5-1
CASSLTNTGELFF
>few|TRBJ1-3|.|TRBV28
CASRFTGLPEFHSGNTIYF
>many|TRBJ1-1|TRBD1|TRBV6-2/TRBV6-3
CASSKNRGGTNTEAFF
>few|TRBJ2-7|.|TRBV10-1
CASSPDTSYYEQYF
>.|TRBJ2-7|TRBD2|TRBV7-2
CASSLTSGSSSYEQYF
>few|TRBJ1-3|TRBD1|TRBV4-2
CASSQEASGQGLDTIYF
>many|TRBJ1-1|TRBD1|TRBV27
CASSVDRRGEAFF
>many|TRBJ2-1|TRBD2|TRBV7-2
CASSFGLAGDGSLFF
>.|TRBJ2-3|TRBD2|TRBV9
CASSPGLVGTDTQYF
>.|TRBJ2-7|.|TRBV27
CASSYRGSYEQYF
>few|TRBJ2-7|.|TRBV28
CASGDVNEQYF
>many|TRBJ2-6|TRBD2|TRBV9
CASSFPLAGSGANVLTF